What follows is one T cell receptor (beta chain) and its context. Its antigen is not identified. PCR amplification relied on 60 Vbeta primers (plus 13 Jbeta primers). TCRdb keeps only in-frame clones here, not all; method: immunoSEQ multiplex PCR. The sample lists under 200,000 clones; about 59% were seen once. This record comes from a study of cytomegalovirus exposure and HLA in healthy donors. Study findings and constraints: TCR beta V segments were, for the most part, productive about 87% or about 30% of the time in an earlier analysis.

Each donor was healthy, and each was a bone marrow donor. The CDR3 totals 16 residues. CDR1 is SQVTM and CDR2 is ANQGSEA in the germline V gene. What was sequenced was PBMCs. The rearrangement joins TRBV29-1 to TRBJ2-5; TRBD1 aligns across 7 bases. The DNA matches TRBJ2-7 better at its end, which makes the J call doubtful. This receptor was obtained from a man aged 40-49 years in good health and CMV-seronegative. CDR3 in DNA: TGCAGCGTTGAAGGTCTTCCAGGACAGGTTTTCTACGAGCAGTACTTC. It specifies CSVEGLPGQVFYEQYF.